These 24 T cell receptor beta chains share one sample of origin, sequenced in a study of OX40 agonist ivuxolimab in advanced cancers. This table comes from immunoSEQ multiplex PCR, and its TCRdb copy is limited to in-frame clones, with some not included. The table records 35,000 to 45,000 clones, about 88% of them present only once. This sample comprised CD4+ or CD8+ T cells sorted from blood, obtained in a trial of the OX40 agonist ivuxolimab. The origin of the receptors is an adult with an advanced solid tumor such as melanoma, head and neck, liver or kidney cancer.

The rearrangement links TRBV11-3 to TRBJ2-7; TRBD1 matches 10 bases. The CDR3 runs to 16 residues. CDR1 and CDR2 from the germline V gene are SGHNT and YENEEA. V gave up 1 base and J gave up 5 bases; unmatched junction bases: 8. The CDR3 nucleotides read TGTGCCAGCAGCTTAGGGGGGACAGGGGACGGCCACGAGCAGTACTTC. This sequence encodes CASSLGGTGDGHEQYF. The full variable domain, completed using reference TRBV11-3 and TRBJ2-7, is EAGVVQSPRYKIIEKKQPVAFWCNPISGHNTLYWYLQNLGQGPELLIRYENEEAVDDSQLPKDRFSAERLKGVDSTLKIQPAELGDSAVYLCASSLGGTGDGHEQYFGPGTRLTVT.

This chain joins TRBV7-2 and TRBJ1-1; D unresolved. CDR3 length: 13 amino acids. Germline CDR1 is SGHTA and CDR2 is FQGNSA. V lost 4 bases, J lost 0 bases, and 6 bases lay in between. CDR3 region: CASSSWVNTEAFF. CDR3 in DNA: TGTGCCAGCAGCTCTTGGGTGAACACTGAAGCTTTCTTT. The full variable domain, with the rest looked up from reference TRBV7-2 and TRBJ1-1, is GAGVSQSPSNKVTEKGKDVELRCDPISGHTALYWYRQSLGQGLEFLIYFQGNSAPDKSGLPSDRFSAERTGGSVSTLTIQRTQQEDSAVYLCASSSWVNTEAFFGQGTRLTVV.

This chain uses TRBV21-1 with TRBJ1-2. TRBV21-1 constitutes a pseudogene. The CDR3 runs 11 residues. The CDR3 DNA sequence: TGTGCCAGCAGCAAGAAGGTTGGCTACACCTTC. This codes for CASSKKVGYTF.

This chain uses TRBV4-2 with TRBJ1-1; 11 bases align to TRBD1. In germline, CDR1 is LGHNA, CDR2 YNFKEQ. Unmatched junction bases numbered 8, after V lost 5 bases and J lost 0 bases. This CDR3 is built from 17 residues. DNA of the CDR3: TGTGCCAGCAGCTCGGGACAGGGGGAGGGTATGAACACTGAAGCTTTCTTT. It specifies CASSSGQGEGMNTEAFF.

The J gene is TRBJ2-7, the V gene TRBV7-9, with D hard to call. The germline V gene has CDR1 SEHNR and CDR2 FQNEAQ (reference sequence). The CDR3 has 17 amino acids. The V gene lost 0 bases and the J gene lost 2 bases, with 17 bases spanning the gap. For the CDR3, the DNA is TGTGCCAGCAGCTTAGCCGGTTTCTCGAAATCACCCTACGAGCAGTACTTC. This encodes CASSLAGFSKSPYEQYF.

The CDR3 DNA reads TGTGCCATCAGACAGGGGGCGCTTAGATCTGGCTACACCTTC. Encoded protein: CAIRQGALRSGYTF. V gene TRBV10-3 combines with J gene TRBJ1-2; 9 bases are shared with TRBD1. The CDR3 covers 14 residues. The germline CDR1 and CDR2 sequences are ENHRY and SYGVKD. The trim removed 6 bases at V and 7 bases at J, leaving 9 bases unmatched.

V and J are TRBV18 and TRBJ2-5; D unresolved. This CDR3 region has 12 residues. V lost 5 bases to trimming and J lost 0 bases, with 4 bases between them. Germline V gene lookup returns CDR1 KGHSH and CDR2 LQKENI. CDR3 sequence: CASSEYQETQYF. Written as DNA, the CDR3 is TGTGCCAGCTCAGAGTACCAAGAGACCCAGTACTTC.

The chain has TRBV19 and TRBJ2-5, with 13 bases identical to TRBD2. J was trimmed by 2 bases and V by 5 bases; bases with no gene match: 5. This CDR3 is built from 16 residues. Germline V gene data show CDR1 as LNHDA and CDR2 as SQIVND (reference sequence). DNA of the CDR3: TGTGCCAGTAGTCATCGGACTAGCGGGGGTCAAGAGACCCAGTACTTC. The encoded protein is CASSHRTSGGQETQYF.

The CDR3 reads CASSRDPQRNSGNTIYF. The CDR3 region has the DNA TGCGCCAGCAGCCGTGATCCCCAGCGAAACTCTGGAAACACCATATATTTT. J is TRBJ1-3 and V is TRBV5-1; D is unresolved. The CDR3 has 17 residues. The germline V and J ends were trimmed by 4 bases and 0 bases, with 17 bases remaining between them. The germline V gene has CDR1 SGHRS and CDR2 YFSETQ.

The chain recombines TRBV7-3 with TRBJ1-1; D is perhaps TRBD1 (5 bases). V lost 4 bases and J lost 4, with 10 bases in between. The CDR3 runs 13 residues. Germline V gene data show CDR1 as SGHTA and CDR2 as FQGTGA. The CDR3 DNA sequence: TGTGCCAGCAGCTCGGCGGGGGGCACTGAAGCTTTCTTT. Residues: CASSSAGGTEAFF.

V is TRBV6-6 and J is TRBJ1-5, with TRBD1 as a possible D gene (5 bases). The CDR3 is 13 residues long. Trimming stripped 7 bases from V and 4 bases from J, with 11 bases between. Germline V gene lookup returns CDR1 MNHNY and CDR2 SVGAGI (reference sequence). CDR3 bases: TGTGCCAGCATCCAGGGAGGGAATCAGCCCCAGCATTTT. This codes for CASIQGGNQPQHF.

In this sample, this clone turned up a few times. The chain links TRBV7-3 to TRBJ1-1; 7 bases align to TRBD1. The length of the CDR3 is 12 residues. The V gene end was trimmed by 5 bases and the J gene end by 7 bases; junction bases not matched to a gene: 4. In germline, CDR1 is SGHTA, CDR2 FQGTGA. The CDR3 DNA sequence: TGTGCCAGCAGCCCGCAGGGGGGTGAAGCTTTCTTT. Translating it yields CASSPQGGEAFF. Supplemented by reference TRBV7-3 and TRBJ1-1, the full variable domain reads GAGVSQTPSNKVTEKGKYVELRCDPISGHTALYWYRQSLGQGPEFLIYFQGTGAADDSGLPNDRFFAVRPEGSVSTLKIQRTERGDSAVYLCASSPQGGEAFFGQGTRLTVV.

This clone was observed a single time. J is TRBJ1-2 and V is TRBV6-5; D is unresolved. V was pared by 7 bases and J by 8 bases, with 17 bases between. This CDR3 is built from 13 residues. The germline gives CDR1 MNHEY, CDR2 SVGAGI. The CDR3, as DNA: TGTGCCAGCACTCAGACCGGTGTGTGGGGCTACACCTTC. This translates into CASTQTGVWGYTF.

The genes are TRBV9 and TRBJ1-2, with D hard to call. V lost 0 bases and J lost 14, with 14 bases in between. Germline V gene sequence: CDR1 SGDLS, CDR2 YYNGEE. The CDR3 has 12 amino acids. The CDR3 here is CASSVGEDKRTF. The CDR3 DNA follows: TGTGCCAGCAGCGTAGGCGAAGATAAAAGAACCTTC.

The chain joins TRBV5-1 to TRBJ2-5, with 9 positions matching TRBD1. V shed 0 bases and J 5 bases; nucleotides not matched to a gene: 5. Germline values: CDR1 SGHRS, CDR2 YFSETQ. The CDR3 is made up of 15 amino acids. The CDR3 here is CASSLGDRVGETQYF. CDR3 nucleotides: TGCGCCAGCAGCTTGGGGGACAGGGTCGGGGAGACCCAGTACTTC.

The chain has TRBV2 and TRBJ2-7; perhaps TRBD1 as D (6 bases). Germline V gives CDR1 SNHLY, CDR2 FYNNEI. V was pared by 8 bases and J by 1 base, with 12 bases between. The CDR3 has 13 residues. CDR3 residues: CASDRTASYEQYF. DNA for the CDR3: TGTGCCAGCGACCGGACAGCGTCCTACGAGCAGTACTTC.

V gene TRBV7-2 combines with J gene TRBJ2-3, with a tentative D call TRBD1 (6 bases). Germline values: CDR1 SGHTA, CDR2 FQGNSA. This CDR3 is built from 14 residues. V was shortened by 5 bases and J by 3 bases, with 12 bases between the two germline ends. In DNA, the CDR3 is TGTGCCAGCAGCATCGGACAGATGACAGATACGCAGTATTTT. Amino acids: CASSIGQMTDTQYF. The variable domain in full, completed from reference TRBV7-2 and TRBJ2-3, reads GAGVSQSPSNKVTEKGKDVELRCDPISGHTALYWYRQSLGQGLEFLIYFQGNSAPDKSGLPSDRFSAERTGGSVSTLTIQRTQQEDSAVYLCASSIGQMTDTQYFGPGTRLTVL.

CDR3 amino acids: CASSAIQGVGEKLFF. The CDR3, as DNA: TGTGCCAGCAGTGCGATCCAGGGGGTCGGTGAAAAACTGTTTTTT. The gene calls are TRBV6-1 and TRBJ1-4; 7 nucleotides align to TRBD1. This CDR3 is built from 15 residues. Germline V gene lookup returns CDR1 MNHNS and CDR2 SASEGT. V was pared by 4 bases and J by 7 bases, with 9 bases of the junction left unmatched.

CDR3: CASSDQGNQPQHF. The CDR3 DNA is TGTGCCAGCAGTGATCAGGGCAATCAGCCCCAGCATTTT. This chain joins TRBV6-1 and TRBJ1-5; D not certain. This CDR3 contains 13 residues. Trimming took 3 bases from V and 2 from J, leaving 5 bases between them. Germline CDR1 is MNHNS and CDR2 is SASEGT.

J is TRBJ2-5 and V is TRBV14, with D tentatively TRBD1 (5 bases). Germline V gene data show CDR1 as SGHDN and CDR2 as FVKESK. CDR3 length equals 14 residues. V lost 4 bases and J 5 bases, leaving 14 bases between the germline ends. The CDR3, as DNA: TGTGCCAGCAGCCCTGGACATCTGGGGGAGACCCAGTACTTC. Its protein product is CASSPGHLGETQYF.

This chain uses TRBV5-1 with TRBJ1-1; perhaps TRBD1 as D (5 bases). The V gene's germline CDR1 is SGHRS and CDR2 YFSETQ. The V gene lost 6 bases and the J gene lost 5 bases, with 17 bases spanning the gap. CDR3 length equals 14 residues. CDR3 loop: CASTRGGGGTEAFF. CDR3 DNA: TGCGCCAGCACCCGAGGTGGGGGAGGAACTGAAGCTTTCTTT. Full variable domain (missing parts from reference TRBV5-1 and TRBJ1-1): KAGVTQTPRYLIKTRGQQVTLSCSPISGHRSVSWYQQTPGQGLQFLFEYFSETQRNKGNFPGRFSGRQFSNSRSEMNVSTLELGDSALYLCASTRGGGGTEAFFGQGTRLTVV.

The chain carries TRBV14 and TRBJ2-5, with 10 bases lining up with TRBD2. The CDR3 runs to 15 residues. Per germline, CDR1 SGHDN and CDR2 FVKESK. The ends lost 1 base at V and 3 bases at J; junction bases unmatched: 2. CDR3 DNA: TGTGCCAGCAGCCAAGGGACTAGCGGAAAAGAGACCCAGTACTTC. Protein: CASSQGTSGKETQYF.

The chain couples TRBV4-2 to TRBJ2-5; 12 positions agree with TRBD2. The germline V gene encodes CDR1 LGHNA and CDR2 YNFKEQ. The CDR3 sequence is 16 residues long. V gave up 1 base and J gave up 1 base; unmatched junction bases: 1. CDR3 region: CASSQGLAGAQETQYF. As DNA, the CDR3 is TGTGCCAGCAGCCAAGGACTAGCGGGGGCCCAAGAGACCCAGTACTTC.

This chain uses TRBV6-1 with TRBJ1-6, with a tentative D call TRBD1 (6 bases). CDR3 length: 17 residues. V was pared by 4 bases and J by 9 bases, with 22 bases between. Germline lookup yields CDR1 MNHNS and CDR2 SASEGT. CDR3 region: CASSASQFRGRSSPLHF. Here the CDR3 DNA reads TGTGCCAGCAGTGCATCCCAATTCAGGGGCCGGAGTTCACCCCTCCACTTT.